These T cell receptor beta chains were read from a single sample in a study of CD8 T cells in Susac syndrome. TCRdb itself ran the immunoSEQ multiplex PCR reads through MiXCR, one entry per CDR3 protein. This repertoire shows about 110,000 distinct CDR3 sequences, approximately 95% found once; its top ten account for 0.41%. Sequencing was done on a sample of CD8+ T cells from PBMCs. The receptors come from a human donor with Susac syndrome. Both conserved end residues are part of each CDR3. The D gene is left open where the match is weak.

d_call	v_call	j_call	cdr3_aa	cdr3_nt
.	TRBV12-3/TRBV12-4	TRBJ2-1	CASSPRASSDEQFF	TGTGCCAGCAGTCCCCGGGCTAGCTCGGATGAGCAGTTCTTC
.	TRBV25-1	TRBJ2-7	CASSESLEQYF	TGTGCCAGCAGTGAATCCCTCGAGCAGTACTTC
.	TRBV5-6	TRBJ2-5	CASSSTFSGQETQYF	TGTGCCAGCAGCTCCACCTTTAGCGGCCAAGAGACCCAGTACTTC
.	TRBV12-3/TRBV12-4	TRBJ2-6	CASSMGTSGANVLTF	TGTGCCAGCAGTATGGGGACCTCTGGGGCCAACGTCCTGACTTTC
.	TRBV12-3/TRBV12-4	TRBJ2-1	CASSLVLGYNEQFF	TGTGCCAGCAGTTTGGTACTAGGCTACAATGAGCAGTTCTTC
.	TRBV24-1	TRBJ2-1	CATSDFGTPNEQFF	TGTGCCACCAGTGATTTTGGGACCCCCAATGAGCAGTTCTTC
.	TRBV12-3/TRBV12-4	TRBJ2-3	CASSLGIDTQYF	TGTGCCAGCAGTTTAGGTATAGATACGCAGTATTTT
.	TRBV12-3/TRBV12-4	TRBJ2-1	CASSLGRTEQFF	TGTGCCAGCAGTTTAGGACGGACTGAGCAGTTCTTC
TRBD2	TRBV27	TRBJ2-1	CASSLGGSSYNEQFF	TGTGCCAGCAGTTTGGGCGGGAGCTCCTACAATGAGCAGTTCTTC
.	TRBV7-9	TRBJ2-7	CASSSGSSRGTYEQYF	TGTGCCAGCAGCTCCGGGTCCAGTAGGGGAACCTACGAGCAGTACTTC